The entry below gives a single T cell receptor beta chain sequence along with its context. No antigen is known for it. The data derive from a study of read filtering for tumor transcriptome and immune sequencing. Whole-study findings and limits: Approximately 82% of IR-seq clonotypes had one read, totaling around 4% of reads; RNA-seq: approximately 73% and 42%.

The CDR3 contains 17 residues. In germline, CDR1 is KGHDR, CDR2 SFDVKD. With V trimmed by 4 bases and J by 3 bases, 7 bases remained unmatched. From roughly 400 ng of RNA, a library with molecular barcoded alpha/delta and beta/gamma adaptors was made. Each CDR3 protein is one row after TCRdb ran MiXCR on the reads. The sample shows tens of thousands of distinct CDR3 sequences, approximately 12% of them seen only once. The receptor's source is a donor over 35 with multiple myeloma. This chain connects TRBV24-1 to TRBJ2-1, with TRBD2 matching 11 bases. Material for sequencing was a population of CD138-negative cells sorted from bone marrow. The CDR3 coding sequence is TGTGCCACCAGTGAGTCTGGGACTAGCGGATTCTACAATGAGCAGTTCTTC. It codes for CATSESGTSGFYNEQFF.